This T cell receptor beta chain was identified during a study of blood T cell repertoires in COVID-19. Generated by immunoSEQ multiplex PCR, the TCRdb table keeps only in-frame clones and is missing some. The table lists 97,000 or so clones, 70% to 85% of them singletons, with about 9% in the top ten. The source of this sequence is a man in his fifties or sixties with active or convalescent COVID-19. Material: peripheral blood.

DNA of the CDR3: TGTGCCAGTAGTATTAGGGGTAGCGGGAGTGTGAACACCGGGGAGCTGTTTTTT. Its translation: CASSIRGSGSVNTGELFF. V is TRBV19 and J is TRBJ2-2, with TRBD2 matching 9 bases. The germline V gene has CDR1 LNHDA and CDR2 SQIVND (reference sequence). The CDR3 is 18 residues long. V was clipped by 3 bases and J by 1 base; unmatched bases: 9. Variable domain in full (rest from reference TRBV19 and TRBJ2-2): DGGITQSPKYLFRKEGQNVTLSCEQNLNHDAMYWYRQDPGQGLRLIYYSQIVNDFQKGDIAEGYSVSREKKESFPLTVTSAQKNPTAFYLCASSIRGSGSVNTGELFFGEGSRLTVL.